This TCR beta chain was profiled in a study of cytotoxic CD8 clonotypes in ibrutinib-treated CLL. Overall study findings and caveats: Progressing and sustained-remission patients had different sampling times. While tracking circulating CD8+ T-cell counts, baseline clonality exceeded that of age-matched healthy donors.

A note on this clone: What it recognizes is unknown. Other DNA sequences within the sample encode an identical CDR3.

Profiling relied on immunoSEQ multiplex PCR, and the TCRdb table lists in-frame clones only, not all of them. Of just over 200,000 clones listed, over 65% are singletons. The germline V gene encodes CDR1 LNHDA and CDR2 SQIVND (reference sequence). The CDR3 runs to 11 residues. After removal of 8 bases from V and 7 bases from J, the junction contained 0 bases not matched to a gene. Here the sequenced sample was PBMCs, taken after 12 months of ibrutinib treatment. The receptor comes from a human donor with chronic lymphocytic leukemia. The J gene is TRBJ1-3, the V gene TRBV19; 9 nucleotides match TRBD1. The CDR3 sequence is CASGQGNTIYF. CDR3 DNA: TGTGCCAGTGGACAGGGGAACACCATATATTTT.